The clone carrying this TCR beta chain was counted between two and nine times. Its antigen is still unknown. Germline values: CDR1 MNHNS, CDR2 SASEGT. V gave up 2 bases and J gave up 0 bases; unmatched junction bases: 7. The CDR3 is made up of 17 amino acids. The sample comes from a study of Graves' ophthalmopathy and Graves' hyperthyroidism. Whole-study findings and limits: Sensitivity of around 85% and specificity of roughly 80% were achieved when a 13-signature model separated ophthalmopathy from stable hyperthyroidism.

RNA transcripts yielded amplified TCR beta CDR3 regions. HTBI-primed first-round RT-PCR preceded second-round multiplex PCR. TCRdb ran MiXCR on the multiplex PCR reads and lists one entry per CDR3 protein. The repertoire consists of about 220,000 distinct CDR3 sequences, with approximately 21% occurring once and the leading ten covering more than 35%. The study excluded patients with other autoimmune diseases, uncontrolled infections, pregnancy or lactation. The chain is built from TRBV6-1 and TRBJ1-3, with 7 nucleotides matching TRBD1. The receptor comes from a woman aged 50 to 60 with Graves' ophthalmopathy. The material sequenced was peripheral blood. The CDR3 bases are TGTGCCAGCAGTGAATCGGCCAGGGGGAGCTCTGGAAACACCATATATTTT. As protein: CASSESARGSSGNTIYF.